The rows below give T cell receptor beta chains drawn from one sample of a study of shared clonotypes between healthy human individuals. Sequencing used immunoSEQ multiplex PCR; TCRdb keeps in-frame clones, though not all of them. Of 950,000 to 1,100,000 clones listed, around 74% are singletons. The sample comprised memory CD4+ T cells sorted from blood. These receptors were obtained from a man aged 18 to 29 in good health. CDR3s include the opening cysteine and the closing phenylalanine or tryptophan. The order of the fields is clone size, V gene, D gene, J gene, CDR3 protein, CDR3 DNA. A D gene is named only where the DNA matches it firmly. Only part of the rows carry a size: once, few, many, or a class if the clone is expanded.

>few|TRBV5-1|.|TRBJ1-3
CASSLRSLDSGNTIYF
TGCGCCAGCAGCTTAAGGAGTTTAGACTCTGGAAACACCATATATTTT
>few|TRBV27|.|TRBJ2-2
CASQGRGQSGELFF
TGTGCCAGCCAAGGCCGGGGGCAGTCCGGGGAGCTGTTTTTT
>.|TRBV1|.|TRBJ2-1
CTSSEIYNEQFF
TGCACCAGCAGTGAAATCTACAATGAGCAGTTCTTC
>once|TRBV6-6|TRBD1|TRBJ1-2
CASSQTGGSGYTF
TGTGCCAGCAGTCAGACAGGGGGAAGTGGCTACACCTTC
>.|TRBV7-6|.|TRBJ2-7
CASSLVTGSYEQYF
TGTGCCAGCAGCTTAGTAACAGGATCCTACGAGCAGTACTTC
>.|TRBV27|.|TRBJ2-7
CASRPAGAGYEQYF
TGTGCCAGCAGGCCCGCAGGGGCTGGGTACGAGCAGTACTTC
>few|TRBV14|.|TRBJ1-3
CASSQGVRGNTIYF
TGTGCCAGCAGCCAAGGTGTCAGGGGAAACACCATATATTTT
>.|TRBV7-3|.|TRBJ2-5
CASSLGEEETQYF
TGTGCCAGCAGCTTAGGCGAGGAAGAGACCCAGTACTTC
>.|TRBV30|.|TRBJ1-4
CAWKRANEKLFF
TGTGCCTGGAAGCGGGCTAATGAAAAACTGTTTTTT
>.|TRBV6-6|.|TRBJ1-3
CASSYGGRASGNTIYF
TGTGCCAGCAGTTACGGTGGCAGGGCCTCTGGAAACACCATATATTTT
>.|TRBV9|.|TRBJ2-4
CASSVGPMTDLAKNIQYF
TGTGCCAGCAGCGTAGGGCCTATGACAGACCTAGCCAAAAACATTCAGTACTTC
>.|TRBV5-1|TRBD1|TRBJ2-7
CASSSAGGQYEQYF
TGCGCCAGCAGCTCGGCAGGGGGCCAATACGAGCAGTACTTC
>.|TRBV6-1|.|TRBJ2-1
CASVLLPNEQFF
TGTGCCAGCGTGTTGCTCCCCAATGAGCAGTTCTTC
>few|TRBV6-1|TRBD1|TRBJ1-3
CASSETGSSGNTIYF
TGTGCCAGCAGTGAGACAGGGTCCTCTGGAAACACCATATATTTT
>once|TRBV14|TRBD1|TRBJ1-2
CASSQDRTGGSGYTF
TGTGCCAGCAGCCAAGACCGGACAGGGGGAAGTGGCTACACCTTC
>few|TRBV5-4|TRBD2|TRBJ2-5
CASSSPSSGTAETQYF
TGTGCCAGCAGCTCCCCCTCTAGCGGGACCGCAGAGACCCAGTACTTC
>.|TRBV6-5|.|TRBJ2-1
CASKGGGSPYNEQFF
TGTGCCAGCAAGGGGGGAGGGTCGCCCTACAATGAGCAGTTCTTC
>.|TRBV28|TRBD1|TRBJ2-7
CASQKHGQGPHEQYF
TGTGCCAGCCAAAAGCACGGACAGGGTCCACACGAGCAGTACTTC
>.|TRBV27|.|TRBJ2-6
CASSFTGLGQGSGANVLTF
TGTGCCAGCAGTTTCACCGGCTTAGGTCAGGGCTCTGGGGCCAACGTCCTGACTTTC
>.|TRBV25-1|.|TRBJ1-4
CASSLAGTNEKLFF
TGTGCCAGCAGTTTGGCGGGAACTAATGAAAAACTGTTTTTT
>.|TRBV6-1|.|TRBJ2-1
CASARESSYNEQFF
TGTGCCAGCGCGCGCGAGAGCTCCTACAATGAGCAGTTCTTC
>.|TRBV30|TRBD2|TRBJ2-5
CAWRGTTATQYF
TGTGCCTGGAGGGGGACTACCGCGACCCAGTACTTC
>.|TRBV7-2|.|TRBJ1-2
CASSLHSTAPNYGYTF
TGTGCCAGCAGCCTCCACTCGACAGCTCCTAACTATGGCTACACCTTC
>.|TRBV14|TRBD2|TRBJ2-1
CASSQDGGAYNEQFF
TGTGCCAGCAGCCAAGACGGGGGGGCCTACAATGAGCAGTTCTTC
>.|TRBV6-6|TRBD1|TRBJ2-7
CASSYTQGNYEQYF
TGTGCCAGCAGTTACACACAGGGGAACTACGAGCAGTACTTC
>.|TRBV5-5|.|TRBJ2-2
CASSLVRNTGELFF
TGTGCCAGCAGCTTGGTCAGAAACACCGGGGAGCTGTTTTTT
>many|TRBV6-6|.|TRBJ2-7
CASSYSSYAGGDEQYF
TGTGCCAGCAGTTACTCGAGTTACGCCGGAGGGGACGAGCAGTACTTC
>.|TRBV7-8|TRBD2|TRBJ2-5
CASSVTQIAGGRETQYF
TGTGCCAGCAGCGTAACACAAATAGCGGGGGGGAGGGAGACCCAGTACTTC
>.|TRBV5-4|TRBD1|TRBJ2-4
CASSPGGTGANIQYF
TGTGCCAGCAGCCCGGGAGGGACAGGGGCGAACATTCAGTACTTC
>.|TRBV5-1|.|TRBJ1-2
CASSFGNLRLVGGYTF
TGCGCCAGCAGCTTCGGGAACCTCCGGCTCGTTGGAGGCTACACCTTC
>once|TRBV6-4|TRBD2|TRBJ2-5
CASSRLAGDLETQYF
TGTGCCAGCAGCCGACTAGCGGGGGATTTGGAGACCCAGTACTTC